What follows is one T cell receptor beta chain and its context. Its antigen is unidentified. This entry is derived from a study of beta chain features in type 1 diabetes. The study, taken as a whole, reports: TCRB CDR3s were moderately but significantly shorter in Type 1 diabetes patients in all four CD4+ subsets. There were fewer insertions and more deletions at the VDJ junctions of type 1 diabetes patients.

The CDR3 covers 14 residues. V was trimmed by 7 bases and J by 4 bases, leaving 16 bases between them. Looked up from germline, CDR1 is SGHNT and CDR2 is YYREEE (reference sequence). Over 95% purity was reached by all sorted populations. Expressed TCRB transcripts were sequenced after all isolated RNA was converted to cDNA. Produced via immunoSEQ multiplex PCR; TCRdb's table is partial and in-frame only. The sample records about 140,000 clones, less than 9% being singletons. The receptor's source is a woman aged 25 to 39 in good health. Material for sequencing was central memory CD4+ T cells from blood. The V gene is TRBV5-4, the J gene TRBJ2-3, with D perhaps TRBD1 (5 bases). The CDR3 DNA sequence: TGTGCCAGCGCCAGGGCCCCGCAACCAGATACGCAGTATTTT. This codes for CASARAPQPDTQYF. The full variable domain, completed using reference TRBV5-4 and TRBJ2-3, is ETGVTQSPTHLIKTRGQQVTLRCSSQSGHNTVSWYQQALGQGPQFIFQYYREEENGRGNFPPRFSGLQFPNYSSELNVNALELDDSALYLCASARAPQPDTQYFGPGTRLTVL.